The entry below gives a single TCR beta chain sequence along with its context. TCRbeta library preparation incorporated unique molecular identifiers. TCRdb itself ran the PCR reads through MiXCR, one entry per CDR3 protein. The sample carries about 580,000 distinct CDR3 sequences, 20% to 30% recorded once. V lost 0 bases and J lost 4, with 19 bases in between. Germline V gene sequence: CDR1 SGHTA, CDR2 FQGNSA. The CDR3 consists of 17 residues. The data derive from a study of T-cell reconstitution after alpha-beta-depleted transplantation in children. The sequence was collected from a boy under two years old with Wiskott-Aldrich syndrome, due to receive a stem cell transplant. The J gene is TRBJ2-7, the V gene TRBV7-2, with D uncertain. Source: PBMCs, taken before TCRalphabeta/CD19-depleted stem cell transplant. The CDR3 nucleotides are TGTGCCAGCAGCTTAGCGGCTTTTGGGGTGTCCGGGTACGAGCAGTACTTC. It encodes CASSLAAFGVSGYEQYF.